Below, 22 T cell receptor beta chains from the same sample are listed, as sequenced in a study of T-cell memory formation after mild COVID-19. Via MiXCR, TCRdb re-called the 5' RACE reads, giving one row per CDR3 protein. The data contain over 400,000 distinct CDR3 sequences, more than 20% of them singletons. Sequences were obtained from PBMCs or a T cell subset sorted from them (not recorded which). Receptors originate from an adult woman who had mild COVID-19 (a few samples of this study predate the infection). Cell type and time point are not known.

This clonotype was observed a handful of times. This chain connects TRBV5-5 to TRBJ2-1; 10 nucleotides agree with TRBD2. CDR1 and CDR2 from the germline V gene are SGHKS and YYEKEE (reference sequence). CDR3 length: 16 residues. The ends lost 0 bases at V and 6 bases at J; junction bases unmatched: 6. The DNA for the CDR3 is TGTGCCAGCAGCTTGGTCAGTAGCGGGAGGAGCAATGAGCAGTTCTTC. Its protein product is CASSLVSSGRSNEQFF.

CDR3 sequence: CASSDRGAKSPLHF. The CDR3 nucleotides are TGTGCCAGCAGCGACAGGGGGGCAAAATCACCCCTCCACTTT. The gene calls are TRBV7-2 and TRBJ1-6; 9 bases match TRBD1. J lost 10 bases, V lost 5 bases, and 6 bases had no gene match. Germline CDR1 SGHTA, CDR2 FQGNSA. This CDR3 has 14 amino acids.

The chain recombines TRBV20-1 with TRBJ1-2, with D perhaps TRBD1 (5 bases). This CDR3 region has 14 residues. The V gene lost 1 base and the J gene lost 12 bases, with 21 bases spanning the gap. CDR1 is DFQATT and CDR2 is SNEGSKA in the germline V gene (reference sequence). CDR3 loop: CSARVAQDLPAHTF. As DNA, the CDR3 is TGCAGTGCTAGAGTAGCACAGGACCTCCCCGCTCACACCTTC.

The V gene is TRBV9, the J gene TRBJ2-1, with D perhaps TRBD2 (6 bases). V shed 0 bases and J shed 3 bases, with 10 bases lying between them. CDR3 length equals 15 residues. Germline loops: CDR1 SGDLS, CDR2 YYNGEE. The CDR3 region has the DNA TGTGCCAGCAGCGTAGCCCAGGGACTCTACAATGAGCAGTTCTTC. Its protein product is CASSVAQGLYNEQFF.

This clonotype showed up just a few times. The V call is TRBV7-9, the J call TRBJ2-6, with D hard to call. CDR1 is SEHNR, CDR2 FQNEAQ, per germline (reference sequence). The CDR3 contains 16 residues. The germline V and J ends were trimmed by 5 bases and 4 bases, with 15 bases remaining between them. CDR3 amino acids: CASSQAFGPGANVLTF. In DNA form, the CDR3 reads TGTGCCAGCAGCCAGGCGTTTGGGCCCGGGGCCAACGTCCTGACTTTC.

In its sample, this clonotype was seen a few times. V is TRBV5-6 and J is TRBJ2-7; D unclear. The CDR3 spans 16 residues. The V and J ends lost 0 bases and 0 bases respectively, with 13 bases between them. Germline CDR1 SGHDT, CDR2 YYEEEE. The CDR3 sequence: CASSLGTRAHSYEQYF. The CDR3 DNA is TGTGCCAGCAGCTTGGGTACCCGGGCCCACTCCTACGAGCAGTACTTC. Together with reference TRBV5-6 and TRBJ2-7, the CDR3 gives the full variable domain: DAGVTQSPTHLIKTRGQQVTLRCSPKSGHDTVSWYQQALGQGPQFIFQYYEEEERQRGNFPDRFSGHQFPNYSSELNVNALLLGDSALYLCASSLGTRAHSYEQYFGPGTRLTVT.

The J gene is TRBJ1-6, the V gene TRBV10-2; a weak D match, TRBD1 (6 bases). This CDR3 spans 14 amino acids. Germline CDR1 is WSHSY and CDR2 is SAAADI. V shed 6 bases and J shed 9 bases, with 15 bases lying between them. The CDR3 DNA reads TGCGCCAGCAGAGAACAGGGAAGGGGTTCACCCCTCCACTTT. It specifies CASREQGRGSPLHF.

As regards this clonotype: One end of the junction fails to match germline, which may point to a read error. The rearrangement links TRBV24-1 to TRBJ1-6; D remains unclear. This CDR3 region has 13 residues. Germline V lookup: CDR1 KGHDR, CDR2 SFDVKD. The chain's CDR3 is CATREAYNSPLHF. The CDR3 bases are TGTGCCACCCGTGAAGCCTATAATTCACCCCTCCACTTT.

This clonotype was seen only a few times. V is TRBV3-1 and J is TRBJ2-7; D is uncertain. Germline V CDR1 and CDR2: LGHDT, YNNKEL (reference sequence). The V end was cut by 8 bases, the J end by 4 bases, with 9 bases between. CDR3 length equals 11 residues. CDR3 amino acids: CASGVGYEQYF. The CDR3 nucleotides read TGTGCCAGCGGAGTGGGGTACGAGCAGTACTTC.

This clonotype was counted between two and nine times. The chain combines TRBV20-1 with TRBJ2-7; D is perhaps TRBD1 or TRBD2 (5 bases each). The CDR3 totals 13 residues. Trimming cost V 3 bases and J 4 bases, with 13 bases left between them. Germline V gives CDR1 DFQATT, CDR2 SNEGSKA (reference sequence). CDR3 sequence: CSASRTGPYEQYF. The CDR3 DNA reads TGCAGTGCTAGCAGGACGGGGCCATACGAGCAGTACTTC.

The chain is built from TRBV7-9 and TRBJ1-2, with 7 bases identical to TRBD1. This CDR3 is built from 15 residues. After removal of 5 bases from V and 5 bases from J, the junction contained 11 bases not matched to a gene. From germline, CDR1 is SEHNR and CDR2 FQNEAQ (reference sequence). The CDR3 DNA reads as TGTGCCAGCAGCCCGCCGACAGGGATATCGTATGGCTACACCTTC. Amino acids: CASSPPTGISYGYTF.

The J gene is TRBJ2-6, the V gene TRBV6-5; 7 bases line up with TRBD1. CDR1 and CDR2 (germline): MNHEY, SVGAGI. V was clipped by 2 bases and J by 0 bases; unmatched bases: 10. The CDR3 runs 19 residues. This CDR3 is CASSYLRTGLGSGANVLTF. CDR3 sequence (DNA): TGTGCCAGCAGTTACCTCCGGACAGGTTTAGGCTCTGGGGCCAACGTCCTGACTTTC.

CDR3 nucleotides: TGCGCCAGCAGCCAGGGGATGGAGACCCAGTACTTC. Its protein product is CASSQGMETQYF. The V gene is TRBV4-1, the J gene TRBJ2-5; D not resolved. The CDR3 has 12 amino acids. Germline CDR1 and CDR2: MGHRA and YSYEKL. With 3 bases removed from V and 5 bases from J, the gap between germline ends came to 7 bases.

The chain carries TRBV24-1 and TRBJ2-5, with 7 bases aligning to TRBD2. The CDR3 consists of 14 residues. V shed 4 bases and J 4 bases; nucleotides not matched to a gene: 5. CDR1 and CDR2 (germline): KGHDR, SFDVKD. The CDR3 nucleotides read TGTGCCACCAGTGAGTTGGGGGAGGGAGAGACCCAGTACTTC. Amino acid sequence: CATSELGEGETQYF.

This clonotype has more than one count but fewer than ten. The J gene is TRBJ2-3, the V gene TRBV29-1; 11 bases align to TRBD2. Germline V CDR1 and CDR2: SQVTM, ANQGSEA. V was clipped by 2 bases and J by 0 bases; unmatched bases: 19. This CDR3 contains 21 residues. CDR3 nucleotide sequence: TGCAGCGTTGAAATTCCAATCGGGACTAGCGGCTCAGATTTCAGCACAGATACGCAGTATTTT. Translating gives CSVEIPIGTSGSDFSTDTQYF.

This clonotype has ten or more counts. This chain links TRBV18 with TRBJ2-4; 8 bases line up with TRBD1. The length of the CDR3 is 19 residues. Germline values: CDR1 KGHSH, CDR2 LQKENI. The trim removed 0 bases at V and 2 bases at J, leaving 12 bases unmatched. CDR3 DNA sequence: TGTGCCAGCTCACCACCGATGGCCAGGGGGCTCGTAACCAAAAACATTCAGTACTTC. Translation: CASSPPMARGLVTKNIQYF. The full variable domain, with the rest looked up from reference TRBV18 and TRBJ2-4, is NAGVMQNPRHLVRRRGQEARLRCSPMKGHSHVYWYRQLPEEGLKFMVYLQKENIIDESGMPKERFSAEFPKEGPSILRIQQVVRGDSAAYFCASSPPMARGLVTKNIQYFGAGTRLSVL.

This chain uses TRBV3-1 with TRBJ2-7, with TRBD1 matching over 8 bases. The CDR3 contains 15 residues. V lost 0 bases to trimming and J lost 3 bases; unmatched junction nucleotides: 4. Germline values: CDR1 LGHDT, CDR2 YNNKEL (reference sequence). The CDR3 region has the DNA TGTGCCAGCAGCCAAGATCCCACAGGGGGCTACGAGCAGTACTTC. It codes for CASSQDPTGGYEQYF.

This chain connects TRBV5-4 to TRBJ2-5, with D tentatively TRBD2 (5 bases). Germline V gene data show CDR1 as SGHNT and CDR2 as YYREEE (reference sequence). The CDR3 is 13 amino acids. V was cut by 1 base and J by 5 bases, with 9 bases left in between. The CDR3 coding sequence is TGTGCCAGCAGCTTGATTCCGGGGGAGACCCAGTACTTC. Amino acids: CASSLIPGETQYF. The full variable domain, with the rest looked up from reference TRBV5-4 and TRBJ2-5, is ETGVTQSPTHLIKTRGQQVTLRCSSQSGHNTVSWYQQALGQGPQFIFQYYREEENGRGNFPPRFSGLQFPNYSSELNVNALELDDSALYLCASSLIPGETQYFGPGTRLLVL.

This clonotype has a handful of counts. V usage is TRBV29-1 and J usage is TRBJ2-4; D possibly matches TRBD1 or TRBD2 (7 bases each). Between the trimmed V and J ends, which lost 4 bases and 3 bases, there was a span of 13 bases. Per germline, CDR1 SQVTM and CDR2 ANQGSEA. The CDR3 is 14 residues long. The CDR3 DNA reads TGCAGCGTTGTAGGGAGGGACAGCAAAAACATTCAGTACTTC. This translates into CSVVGRDSKNIQYF.

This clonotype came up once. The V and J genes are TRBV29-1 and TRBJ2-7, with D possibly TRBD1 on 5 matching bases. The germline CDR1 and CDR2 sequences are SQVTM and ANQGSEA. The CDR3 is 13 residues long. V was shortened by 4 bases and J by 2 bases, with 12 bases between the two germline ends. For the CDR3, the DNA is TGCAGCGTTGGATCAGGGCCTACCTACGAGCAGTACTTC. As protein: CSVGSGPTYEQYF.

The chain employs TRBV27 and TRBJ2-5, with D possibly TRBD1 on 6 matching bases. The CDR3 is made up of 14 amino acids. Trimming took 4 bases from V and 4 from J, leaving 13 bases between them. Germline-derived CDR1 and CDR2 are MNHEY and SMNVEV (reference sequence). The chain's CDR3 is CASSSHRAPETQYF. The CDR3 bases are TGTGCCAGCAGTTCGCACAGGGCCCCAGAGACCCAGTACTTC.

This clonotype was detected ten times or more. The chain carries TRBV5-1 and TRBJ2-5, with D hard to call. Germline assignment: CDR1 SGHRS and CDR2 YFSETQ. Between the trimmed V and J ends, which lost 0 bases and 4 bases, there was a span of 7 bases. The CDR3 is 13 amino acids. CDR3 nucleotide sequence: TGCGCCAGCAGCTTGGGAATGAGAGAGACCCAGTACTTC. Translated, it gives CASSLGMRETQYF.